Each of the 18 T cell receptor beta chains below was sequenced from the same sample in a study of T-cell reconstitution after alpha-beta-depleted transplantation in children. It was with unique molecular identifiers that the TCRbeta library was prepared. TCRdb called the PCR reads again in MiXCR, with one record for every CDR3 protein. The sample lists over 200,000 distinct CDR3 sequences; around 10% were seen once. The source material was PBMCs from the stem cell graft donor, sampled from the stem cell graft. Receptor source: a human donor who donated a stem cell graft to a child with acute lymphoblastic leukemia.

This clonotype was found a few times. This chain links TRBV29-1 with TRBJ2-2; 7 bases match TRBD1. V shed 8 bases and J 0 bases; nucleotides not matched to a gene: 3. The CDR3 runs 13 residues. The germline V gene has CDR1 SQVTM and CDR2 ANQGSEA. The CDR3 coding sequence is TGCAGCTCAGGGACAGCGAACACCGGGGAGCTGTTTTTT. Translation: CSSGTANTGELFF.

This clonotype was found many times. V is TRBV27 and J is TRBJ2-1; D possibly matches TRBD1 or TRBD2 (5 bases each). This CDR3 contains 14 residues. Trimming stripped 6 bases from V and 5 bases from J, with 14 bases between. Germline V CDR1 and CDR2: MNHEY, SMNVEV (reference sequence). The CDR3 bases are TGTGCCAGCAGCGCTCAGGGAGCTAACAATGAGCAGTTCTTC. As protein: CASSAQGANNEQFF.

This clonotype was counted at least ten times. This chain links TRBV5-1 with TRBJ2-3; 7 nucleotides agree with TRBD1. Trimming took 2 bases from V and 2 from J; bases not matched to a gene: 2. Germline CDR1 reads SGHRS; CDR2 reads YFSETQ. The CDR3 spans 14 residues. CDR3 in DNA: TGCGCCAGCAGCTTAACAGGGGTCACAGATACGCAGTATTTT. It is translated as CASSLTGVTDTQYF.

This clonotype came up a few times. V gene TRBV7-8 combines with J gene TRBJ2-2, with 9 bases lining up with TRBD1. V lost 3 bases and J lost 5; bases outside the gene matches: 10. The CDR3 is 17 residues long. The V gene's germline CDR1 is SGHVS and CDR2 FQNEAQ. CDR3 sequence: CASSFGGRTGETGELFF. The CDR3 DNA is TGTGCCAGCAGCTTTGGGGGCCGGACAGGGGAAACCGGGGAGCTGTTTTTT.

This clonotype was counted ten times or more. The J gene is TRBJ1-2, the V gene TRBV10-2; D remains ambiguous. V lost 2 bases and J 7 bases, leaving 11 bases between the germline ends. CDR1 is WSHSY, CDR2 SAAADI, per germline. The CDR3 spans 13 residues. The CDR3 DNA is TGCGCCAGCAGTGAGCAGGTAGTGAGTGGCTACACCTTC. It encodes CASSEQVVSGYTF.

This clonotype was observed many times. The chain links TRBV4-3 to TRBJ2-2; D remains ambiguous. The CDR3 extends over 15 amino acids. V gave up 1 base and J gave up 5 bases, with 11 bases separating them. Germline V lookup: CDR1 LGHNA, CDR2 YSLEER. CDR3 in amino acids: CASSQVRDWTGELFF. The DNA of the CDR3 is TGCGCCAGCAGCCAAGTTAGGGATTGGACCGGGGAGCTGTTTTTT.

In its sample, this clonotype was seen a few times. V gene TRBV5-1 combines with J gene TRBJ1-1, with D tentatively TRBD1 (6 bases). The CDR3 contains 14 residues. Deletions cut 3 bases from V and 1 base from J, with 10 bases between. The germline CDR1 and CDR2 sequences are SGHRS and YFSETQ. The CDR3 bases are TGCGCCAGCAGCTCGCAGACAGGGAACACTGAAGCTTTCTTT. It translates to CASSSQTGNTEAFF. The complete variable domain, with remaining parts taken from reference TRBV5-1 and TRBJ1-1, reads KAGVTQTPRYLIKTRGQQVTLSCSPISGHRSVSWYQQTPGQGLQFLFEYFSETQRNKGNFPGRFSGRQFSNSRSEMNVSTLELGDSALYLCASSSQTGNTEAFFGQGTRLTVV.

This clonotype was seen many times. The chain joins TRBV29-1 to TRBJ2-7, with 9 nucleotides matching TRBD1. The CDR3 loop spans 14 amino acids. CDR1 is SQVTM and CDR2 is ANQGSEA in the germline V gene. V lost 6 bases and J lost 3; bases outside the gene matches: 9. This CDR3 is CSVPRGTGSYEQYF. The CDR3 DNA reads TGCAGCGTCCCCCGGGGGACAGGGAGCTACGAGCAGTACTTC.

The genes are TRBV20-1 and TRBJ1-1; TRBD1 might be the D (6 bases). V was clipped by 0 bases and J by 4 bases, with 9 bases between them. Per germline, CDR1 DFQATT and CDR2 SNEGSKA (reference sequence). The CDR3 runs 13 residues. The CDR3 sequence is CSAREYRVTEAFF. CDR3 nucleotide sequence: TGCAGTGCTAGAGAGTACAGGGTCACTGAAGCTTTCTTT.

This clonotype was counted between two and nine times. CDR3 sequence: CASSVAQGMGGNEQYF. The DNA for the CDR3 is TGTGCCAGCAGCGTAGCCCAGGGTATGGGGGGGAACGAGCAGTACTTC. The chain carries TRBV9 and TRBJ2-7; TRBD2 aligns across 7 bases. Trimming at V came to 0 bases and at J to 5 bases, leaving 11 bases not matched to a gene. This CDR3 spans 16 amino acids. CDR1 is SGDLS, CDR2 YYNGEE, per germline. Full variable domain (outside the CDR3, taken from reference TRBV9 and TRBJ2-7): DSGVTQTPKHLITATGQRVTLRCSPRSGDLSVYWYQQSLDQGLQFLIQYYNGEERAKGNILERFSAQQFPDLHSELNLSSLELGDSALYFCASSVAQGMGGNEQYFGPGTRLTVT.

This clonotype was counted a few times. The chain links TRBV20-1 to TRBJ2-3; 8 nucleotides match TRBD2. Germline-derived CDR1 and CDR2 are DFQATT and SNEGSKA (reference sequence). The CDR3 spans 12 residues. The CDR3 loop is CGGRGATDTQYF. The CDR3 DNA is TGCGGGGGGCGGGGGGCCACAGATACGCAGTATTTT.

This chain connects TRBV6-2 or TRBV6-3 to TRBJ2-7; D is undetermined. Per the germline V gene, CDR1 is MNHEY and CDR2 is SVGEGT. The CDR3 has 12 residues. Trimming took off 8 bases at V and 7 bases at J, with 15 bases between the two ends. This CDR3 is CASGPLPLEQYF. The CDR3 DNA follows: TGTGCCAGCGGTCCCCTACCGCTAGAGCAGTACTTC.

This clonotype has a count of ten or more. The chain uses TRBV20-1 and TRBJ1-1; no firm D call. The length of the CDR3 is 11 residues. The V gene lost 0 bases and the J gene lost 8 bases, with 7 bases spanning the gap. Germline lookup yields CDR1 DFQATT and CDR2 SNEGSKA (reference sequence). The CDR3 loop reads CSARDHGEAFF. CDR3 nucleotides: TGCAGTGCTAGAGATCACGGAGAAGCTTTCTTT.

The chain has TRBV6-6 and TRBJ2-5; no reliable D call. V lost 2 bases, J lost 1 base, and 11 bases lay in between. Germline V gives CDR1 MNHNY, CDR2 SVGAGI (reference sequence). The CDR3 totals 15 residues. CDR3 in amino acids: CASSYRNTPQETQYF. CDR3 sequence (DNA): TGTGCCAGCAGTTACCGTAACACCCCCCAAGAGACCCAGTACTTC.

This clonotype occurred many times. This chain connects TRBV5-6 to TRBJ2-4, with D uncertain. Germline CDR1 reads SGHDT; CDR2 reads YYEEEE. V lost 1 base to trimming and J lost 9 bases, with 14 bases between them. The CDR3 has 14 residues. The CDR3 region has the DNA TGTGCCAGCAGCTTGTTCCCAGCATCAGGCATTCAGTACTTC. This gives the protein CASSLFPASGIQYF.

This clonotype has ten or more counts. This rearrangement joins TRBV6-4 to TRBJ2-2; TRBD2 aligns across 10 bases. The CDR3 has 17 residues. Germline V gene lookup returns CDR1 MRHNA and CDR2 SNTAGT. After removal of 3 bases from V and 5 bases from J, the junction contained 9 bases not matched to a gene. In DNA form, the CDR3 reads TGTGCCAGCAGTGAGGAAGCGGGGGGGCATCGAACCGGGGAGCTGTTTTTT. Amino acid sequence: CASSEEAGGHRTGELFF.

This clonotype has just a few counts. The chain carries TRBV6-1 and TRBJ2-7; unclear D gene. Trimming removed 7 bases at V and 2 bases at J, with 21 bases between. There are 16 residues in the CDR3. Germline-derived CDR1 and CDR2 are MNHNS and SASEGT. DNA for the CDR3: TGTGCCAGCATGAGTTTTTCGAGAGAGAACCCCTACGAGCAGTACTTC. It specifies CASMSFSRENPYEQYF.

This clonotype was recorded many times. CDR3 protein: CASSSLDQPQHF. Written as DNA, the CDR3 is TGTGCCAGCAGCTCCTTAGATCAGCCCCAGCATTTT. The J gene is TRBJ1-5, the V gene TRBV7-8; D not certain. The CDR3 is 12 amino acids. V was clipped by 4 bases and J by 5 bases, with 6 bases between them. Germline V gives CDR1 SGHVS, CDR2 FQNEAQ.